This TCR beta chain was sequenced in a study of T-cell memory formation after mild COVID-19. The study's findings and limits: There was a balanced CD4/CD8 profile in clones contracting day 15 to 85, and later expanders leaned CD4+.

There are many counts of this clonotype. What it binds is not known. Employing constant-segment primers, 5'RACE generated TCR alpha and TCR beta cDNA libraries bearing sample barcodes and UMIs. TCRdb redid the calling of the 5' RACE reads with MiXCR, one entry per CDR3 protein. Of under 350,000 distinct CDR3 sequences in the sample, around 15% were seen once. The CDR3 has 17 residues. CDR1 and CDR2 (germline): MGHRA, YSYEKL. V lost 3 bases and J lost 1, with 15 bases in between. The sequencing sample was made of PBMCs or a T cell subset sorted from them (not recorded which). V usage is TRBV4-1 and J usage is TRBJ2-2; the D call may be TRBD1 or TRBD2 (6 bases each). This sequence originates from a man aged 18 to 35 who had mild COVID-19 (a few samples of this study predate the infection). Cell type and time point are not known. The CDR3 region is CASSHPRGRKNTGELFF. As DNA, the CDR3 is TGCGCCAGCAGCCACCCCCGGGGGCGGAAGAACACCGGGGAGCTGTTTTTT.